The clone carrying this T cell receptor beta chain was observed at least ten times. CDR3 length: 13 amino acids. V was cut by 4 bases and J by 2 bases, with 11 bases left in between. CDR1 and CDR2 from the germline V gene are DFQATT and SNEGSKA (reference sequence). They built TCR cDNA with 5'RACE template switching, a step that put in a universal primer site and UMIs. TCRdb processed the 5' RACE reads anew with MiXCR; each CDR3 protein has one entry. Of some 320,000 distinct CDR3 sequences listed, approximately 4.3% are singletons. This sample is part of a study of T cells after yellow fever vaccination. The overall study: Where fractions had low cell numbers, libraries were prepared from them with the SMART-Seq v4 Ultra Low Input RNA kit.

V and J are TRBV20-1 and TRBJ2-5; tentatively, D is TRBD1 (6 bases). Sequenced here: PBMCs, sampled 15 days after the yellow fever booster vaccination. The sequence was obtained from a man between 18 and 29 years old who received the YFV17D yellow fever vaccine. This chain's CDR3 is CSATRTEQETQYF. The CDR3 nucleotides read TGCAGTGCTACTAGGACAGAACAAGAGACCCAGTACTTC.